The clone carrying this T cell receptor (beta chain) was observed a handful of times. The antigen is undetermined. The germline CDR1 and CDR2 sequences are SGHNT and YYREEE (reference sequence). CDR3 length: 17 residues. V shed 5 bases and J 0 bases; nucleotides not matched to a gene: 10. PCR involved 60 Vbeta and 13 Jbeta primers. Repertoires were generated with immunoSEQ multiplex PCR, while TCRdb's copy carries only in-frame clones and drops some. Among over 150,000 clones listed, 55% to 70% were seen once. These data originate in a study of cytomegalovirus exposure and HLA in healthy donors. Study results and caveats: Later, TCR association rates were found to vary by HLA locus, highest for DRB1 and lowest for HLA-C.

The TCR comes from a woman aged 40 to 50 in good health and CMV-seropositive. The sequencing sample was made of PBMCs. The rearrangement links TRBV5-4 to TRBJ1-2, with 10 bases lining up with TRBD1. The CDR3 here is CASSSPGTGATNYGYTF. The CDR3 DNA reads as TGTGCCAGCAGTTCTCCCGGGACAGGGGCAACTAACTATGGCTACACCTTC.